Presented here are 4 T cell receptor beta chains from one specimen sequenced in a study of cytomegalovirus exposure and HLA in healthy donors. PCR was performed using 60 Vbeta and 13 Jbeta primers. TCRdb's copy holds only in-frame clones and misses some; the assay was immunoSEQ multiplex PCR. The sample yields under 200,000 clones, roughly 77% seen once. The sequenced sample was PBMCs. The source of these receptors is a man between 50 and 59 years old in good health and CMV-seropositive.

In regard to this clone: Within the sample, other DNA sequences also encode this same CDR3. The chain employs TRBV10-3 and TRBJ2-6; D is unclear. Germline CDR1 and CDR2: ENHRY and SYGVKD. This CDR3 has 15 amino acids. V was clipped by 6 bases and J by 2 bases, with 11 bases between them. CDR3 sequence: CAISATTAGANVLTF. The CDR3 coding sequence is TGTGCCATCAGCGCGACAACTGCTGGGGCCAACGTCCTGACTTTC.

V gene TRBV7-3 combines with J gene TRBJ2-3; D call uncertain. V shed 2 bases and J shed 2 bases, with 5 bases lying between them. From germline, CDR1 is SGHTA and CDR2 FQGTGA. This CDR3 has 13 residues. CDR3 region: CASSLLSTDTQYF. The CDR3 bases are TGTGCCAGCAGCTTACTCTCCACAGATACGCAGTATTTT.

About this clone: The sample has other DNA sequences that encode this CDR3 too. The rearrangement links TRBV7-2 to TRBJ2-7, with a weak D call TRBD1 (6 bases). This CDR3 is 15 amino acids long. The germline V gene encodes CDR1 SGHTA and CDR2 FQGNSA. V was clipped by 6 bases and J by 0 bases, with 15 bases between them. The CDR3 DNA reads as TGTGCCAGCAGTTATACGGGACAAACCTCCTACGAGCAGTACTTC. Translating gives CASSYTGQTSYEQYF.

This clone was found once. This sequence joins TRBV4-3 and TRBJ2-5, with 9 bases matching TRBD1. CDR1 and CDR2 (germline): LGHNA, YSLEER. The V gene end was trimmed by 0 bases and the J gene end by 4 bases; junction bases not matched to a gene: 6. The length of the CDR3 is 16 residues. The CDR3 DNA reads TGCGCCAGCAGCCAAGATCTTGACAGGGGGAGAGAGACCCAGTACTTC. Protein: CASSQDLDRGRETQYF.